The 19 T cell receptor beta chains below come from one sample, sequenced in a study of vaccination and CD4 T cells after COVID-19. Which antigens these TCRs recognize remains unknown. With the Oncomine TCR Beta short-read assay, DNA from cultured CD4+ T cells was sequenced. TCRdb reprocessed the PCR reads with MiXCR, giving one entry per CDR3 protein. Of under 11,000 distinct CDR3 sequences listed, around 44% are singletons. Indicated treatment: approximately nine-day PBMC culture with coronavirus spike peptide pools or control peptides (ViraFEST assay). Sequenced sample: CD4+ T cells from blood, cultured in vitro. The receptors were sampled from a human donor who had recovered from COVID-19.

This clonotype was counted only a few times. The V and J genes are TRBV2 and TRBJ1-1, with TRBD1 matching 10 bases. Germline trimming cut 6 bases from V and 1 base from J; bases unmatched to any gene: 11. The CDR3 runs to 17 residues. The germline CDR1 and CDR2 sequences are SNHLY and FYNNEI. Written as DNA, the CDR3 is TGTGCCAGCAGGTCGGGAGGACAGGGGGAGAGGAACACTGAAGCTTTCTTT. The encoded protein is CASRSGGQGERNTEAFF.

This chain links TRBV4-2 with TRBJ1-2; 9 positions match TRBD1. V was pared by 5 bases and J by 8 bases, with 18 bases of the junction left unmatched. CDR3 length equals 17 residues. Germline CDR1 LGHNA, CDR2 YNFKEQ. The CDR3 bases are TGTGCCAGCAGCACTTCCGGGACAGGGATTGAGTATAGGGGCTACACCTTC. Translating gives CASSTSGTGIEYRGYTF.

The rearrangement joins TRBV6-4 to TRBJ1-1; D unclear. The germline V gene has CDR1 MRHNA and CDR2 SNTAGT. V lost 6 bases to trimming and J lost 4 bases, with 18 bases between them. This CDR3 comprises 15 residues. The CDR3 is CASSEVYTSSTEAFF. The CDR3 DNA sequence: TGTGCCAGCAGCGAAGTCTACACATCCTCCACTGAAGCTTTCTTT.

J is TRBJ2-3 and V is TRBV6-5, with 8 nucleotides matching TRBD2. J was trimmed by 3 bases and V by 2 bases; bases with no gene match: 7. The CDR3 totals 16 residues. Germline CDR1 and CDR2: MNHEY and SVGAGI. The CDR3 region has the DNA TGTGCCAGCAGTTACGATCGGGGGGGCAGAACAGATACGCAGTATTTT. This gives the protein CASSYDRGGRTDTQYF.

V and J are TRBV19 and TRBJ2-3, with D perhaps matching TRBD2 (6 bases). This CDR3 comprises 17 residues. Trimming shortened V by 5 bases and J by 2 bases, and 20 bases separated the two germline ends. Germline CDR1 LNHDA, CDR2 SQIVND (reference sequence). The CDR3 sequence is CASSPGGAPGATDTQYF. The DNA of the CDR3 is TGTGCCAGTAGTCCTGGAGGGGCCCCTGGTGCCACAGATACGCAGTATTTT.

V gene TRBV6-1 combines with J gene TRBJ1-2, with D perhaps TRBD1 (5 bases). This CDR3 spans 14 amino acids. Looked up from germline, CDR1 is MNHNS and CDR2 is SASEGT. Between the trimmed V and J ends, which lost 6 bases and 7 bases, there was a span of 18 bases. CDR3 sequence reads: CASRNSGDGGGYTF. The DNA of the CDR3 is TGTGCCAGCAGAAACTCCGGGGACGGCGGTGGCTACACCTTC.

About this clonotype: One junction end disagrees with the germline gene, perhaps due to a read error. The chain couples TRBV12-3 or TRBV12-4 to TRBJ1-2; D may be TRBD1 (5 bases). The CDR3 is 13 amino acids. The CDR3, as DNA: TGTGCCAGCAGTTTAGGAGGGGATGTTGGCCACACCTTC. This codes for CASSLGGDVGHTF.

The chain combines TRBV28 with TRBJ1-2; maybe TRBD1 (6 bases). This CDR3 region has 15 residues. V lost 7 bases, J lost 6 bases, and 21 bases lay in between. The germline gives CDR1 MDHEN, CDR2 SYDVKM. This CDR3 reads CASIISGTRINGYTF. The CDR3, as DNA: TGTGCCAGCATCATTAGCGGGACAAGGATTAATGGCTACACCTTC.

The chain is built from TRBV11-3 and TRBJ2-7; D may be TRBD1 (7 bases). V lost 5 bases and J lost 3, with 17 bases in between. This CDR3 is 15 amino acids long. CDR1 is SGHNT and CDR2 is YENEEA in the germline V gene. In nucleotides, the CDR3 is TGTGCCAGCAGCCGCGGGGACAGCTCTTACTACGAGCAGTACTTC. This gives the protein CASSRGDSSYYEQYF. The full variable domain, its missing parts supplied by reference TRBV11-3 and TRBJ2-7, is EAGVVQSPRYKIIEKKQPVAFWCNPISGHNTLYWYLQNLGQGPELLIRYENEEAVDDSQLPKDRFSAERLKGVDSTLKIQPAELGDSAVYLCASSRGDSSYYEQYFGPGTRLTVT.

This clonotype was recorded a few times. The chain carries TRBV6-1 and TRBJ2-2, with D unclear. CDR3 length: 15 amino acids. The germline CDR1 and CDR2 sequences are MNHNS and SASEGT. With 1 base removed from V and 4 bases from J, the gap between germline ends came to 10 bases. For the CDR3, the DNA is TGTGCCAGCAGTGAAGTTCAAGGCACCACCGGGGAGCTGTTTTTT. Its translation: CASSEVQGTTGELFF.

The chain's CDR3 is CATSRGKDGTVNTEAFF. The CDR3 DNA follows: TGTGCCACCAGCAGAGGGAAGGATGGGACGGTGAACACTGAAGCTTTCTTT. The chain links TRBV15 to TRBJ1-1, with TRBD1 as a possible D gene (5 bases). Per the germline V gene, CDR1 is LNHNV and CDR2 is YYDKDF (reference sequence). Trimming pared 1 base from V and 0 bases from J, leaving 15 bases between. CDR3 length equals 17 residues.

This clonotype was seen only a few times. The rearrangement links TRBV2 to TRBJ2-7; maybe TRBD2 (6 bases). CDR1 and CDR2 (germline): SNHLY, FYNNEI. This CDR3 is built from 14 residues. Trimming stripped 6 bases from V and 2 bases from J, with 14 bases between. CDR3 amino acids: CASRLRGLAYEQYF. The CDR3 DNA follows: TGTGCCAGCAGGCTTCGGGGGTTGGCCTACGAGCAGTACTTC.

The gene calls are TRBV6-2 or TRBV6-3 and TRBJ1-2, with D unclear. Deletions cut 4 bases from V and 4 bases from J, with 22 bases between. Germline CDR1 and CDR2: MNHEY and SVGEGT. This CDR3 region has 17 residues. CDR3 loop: CASSSIQRPRTSYGYTF. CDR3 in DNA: TGTGCCAGCAGTTCGATCCAGAGACCGCGGACCTCCTATGGCTACACCTTC.

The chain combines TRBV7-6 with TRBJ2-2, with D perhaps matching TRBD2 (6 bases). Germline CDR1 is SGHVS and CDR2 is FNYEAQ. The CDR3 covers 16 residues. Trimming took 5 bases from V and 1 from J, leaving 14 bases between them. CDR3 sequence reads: CASSAEWRGNTGELFF. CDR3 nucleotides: TGTGCCAGCAGCGCTGAGTGGCGGGGGAACACCGGGGAGCTGTTTTTT.

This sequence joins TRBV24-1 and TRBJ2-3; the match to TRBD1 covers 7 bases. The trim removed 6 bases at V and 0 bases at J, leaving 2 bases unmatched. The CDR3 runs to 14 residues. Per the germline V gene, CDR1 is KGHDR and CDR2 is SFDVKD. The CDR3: CATSSRGSTDTQYF. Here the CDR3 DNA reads TGTGCCACCAGTAGCAGGGGGAGCACAGATACGCAGTATTTT.

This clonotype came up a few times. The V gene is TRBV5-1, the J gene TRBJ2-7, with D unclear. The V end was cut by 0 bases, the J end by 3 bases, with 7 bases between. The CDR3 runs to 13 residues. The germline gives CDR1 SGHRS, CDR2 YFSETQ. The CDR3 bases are TGCGCCAGCAGCTTGGGACCGAACTACGAGCAGTACTTC. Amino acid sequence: CASSLGPNYEQYF.

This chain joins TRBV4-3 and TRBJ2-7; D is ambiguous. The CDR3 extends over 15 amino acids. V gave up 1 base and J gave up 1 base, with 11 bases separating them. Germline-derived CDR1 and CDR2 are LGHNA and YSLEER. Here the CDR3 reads CASSQVITFSYEQYF. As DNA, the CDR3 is TGCGCCAGCAGCCAAGTCATTACGTTTTCCTACGAGCAGTACTTC.

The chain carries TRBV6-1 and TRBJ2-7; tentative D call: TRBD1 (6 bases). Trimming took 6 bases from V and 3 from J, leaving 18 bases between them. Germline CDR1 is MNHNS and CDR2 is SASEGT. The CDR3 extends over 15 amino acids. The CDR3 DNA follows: TGTGCCAGCAGGATAACAGGGTCACGGGGCTACGAGCAGTACTTC. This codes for CASRITGSRGYEQYF.

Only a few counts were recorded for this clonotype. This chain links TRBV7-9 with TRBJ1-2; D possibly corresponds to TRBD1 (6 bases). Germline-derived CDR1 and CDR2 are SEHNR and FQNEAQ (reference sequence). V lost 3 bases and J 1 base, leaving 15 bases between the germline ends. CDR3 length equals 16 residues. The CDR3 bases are TGTGCCAGCAGCTTGGAGACAGGAAAATATAACTATGGCTACACCTTC. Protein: CASSLETGKYNYGYTF. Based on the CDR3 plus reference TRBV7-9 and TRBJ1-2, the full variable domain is DTGVSQNPRHKITKRGQNVTFRCDPISEHNRLYWYRQTLGQGPEFLTYFQNEAQLEKSRLLSDRFSAERPKGSFSTLEIQRTEQGDSAMYLCASSLETGKYNYGYTFGSGTRLTVV.